This is a list of T cell receptor beta chains from one sample in a study of T-cell memory formation after mild COVID-19. TCRdb independently ran MiXCR on the 5' RACE reads; one entry per CDR3 protein. The data contain about 150,000 distinct CDR3 sequences, 15% to 20% of them singletons. Specimen: PBMCs or a T cell subset sorted from them (not recorded which). The receptor source for this set is an adult woman who had mild COVID-19 (a few samples of this study predate the infection). Cell type and time point are not known. Both conserved end residues are part of each CDR3. D genes are given only for firm matches.

len: 15; d_gene: TRBD1; v_gene: TRBV27; CDR3aa: CASRTRQGTIYGYTF
len: 14; d_gene: NA; v_gene: TRBV7-9; CDR3aa: CASSSVSGAPGYTF
len: 13; d_gene: NA; v_gene: TRBV30; CDR3aa: CAWSVRRADTQYF
len: 15; d_gene: NA; v_gene: TRBV2; CDR3aa: CASSRRGPSTDTQYF
len: 15; d_gene: NA; v_gene: TRBV19; CDR3aa: CASSSQRGVGETQYF
len: 10; d_gene: NA; v_gene: TRBV7-9; CDR3aa: CASSWVEAFF
len: 15; d_gene: TRBD1; v_gene: TRBV6-1; CDR3aa: CASSETDRENSPLHF
len: 16; d_gene: TRBD2; v_gene: TRBV5-1; CDR3aa: CASSLAASGVGDTQYF
len: 16; d_gene: TRBD1; v_gene: TRBV7-6; CDR3aa: CASSFQGGFNTGELFF
len: 14; d_gene: NA; v_gene: TRBV6-4; CDR3aa: CASSGRRIYQPQHF
len: 16; d_gene: TRBD2; v_gene: TRBV12-3/TRBV12-4; CDR3aa: CASSRRTSGVVDTQYF
len: 16; d_gene: TRBD2; v_gene: TRBV5-5; CDR3aa: CASSLGRASGSYEQFF
len: 20; d_gene: NA; v_gene: TRBV30; CDR3aa: CAWSEFFRGPGKVAKNIQYF
len: 13; d_gene: NA; v_gene: TRBV12-3/TRBV12-4; CDR3aa: CASSFRRDNEQFF
len: 16; d_gene: NA; v_gene: TRBV5-5; CDR3aa: CASSLVGRSGANVLTF
len: 15; d_gene: TRBD1; v_gene: TRBV5-1; CDR3aa: CASSPWDRGRQEQYF
len: 13; d_gene: TRBD1; v_gene: TRBV20-1; CDR3aa: CSAPGQGSWELFF
len: 15; d_gene: NA; v_gene: TRBV20-1; CDR3aa: CSAQTARVGTDTQYF
len: 15; d_gene: TRBD1; v_gene: TRBV7-2; CDR3aa: CASRLTGAGANVLTF
len: 14; d_gene: TRBD1; v_gene: TRBV28; CDR3aa: CASSFGTGRETQYF
len: 16; d_gene: TRBD2; v_gene: TRBV5-4; CDR3aa: CASSLVAGGSADTQYF
len: 12; d_gene: NA; v_gene: TRBV7-2; CDR3aa: CASSGENQPQHF
len: 14; d_gene: NA; v_gene: TRBV20-1; CDR3aa: CSAIPLRGNYEQYF
len: 14; d_gene: TRBD2; v_gene: TRBV5-1; CDR3aa: CASSLVTSGGAKFF
len: 15; d_gene: TRBD1; v_gene: TRBV12-3/TRBV12-4; CDR3aa: CASSLTGSPGNTIYF
len: 16; d_gene: NA; v_gene: TRBV2; CDR3aa: CASSSGVQGGKETQYF
len: 16; d_gene: TRBD1; v_gene: TRBV5-6; CDR3aa: CASSSLGQGATDTQYF
len: 15; d_gene: NA; v_gene: TRBV30; CDR3aa: CAWGRRSGVADTQYF
len: 13; d_gene: NA; v_gene: TRBV5-1; CDR3aa: CASSLAGLETQYF
len: 15; d_gene: TRBD1; v_gene: TRBV7-8; CDR3aa: CASSFRTGPNYGYTF
len: 16; d_gene: TRBD1; v_gene: TRBV24-1; CDR3aa: CATRETGQGKTDTQYF
len: 14; d_gene: NA; v_gene: TRBV10-3; CDR3aa: CAISWTANTGELFF
len: 13; d_gene: TRBD1; v_gene: TRBV5-5; CDR3aa: CASNRGPASPLHF
len: 14; d_gene: NA; v_gene: TRBV12-5; CDR3aa: CASGPGTRIDTQYF
len: 15; d_gene: NA; v_gene: TRBV7-3; CDR3aa: CASSVEGVGNTEAFF